The next 28 T cell receptor beta chains were all read from a single sample in a study of CD8+CD57+ T cells in acquired aplastic anemia (dated by TCRdb to the late 2010s). This sample was sequenced with an Illumina HiSeq 2000. Profiling of TCR beta VDJ combinations and CDR3 sequences used genomic DNA as the template. TCRdb took the public reads, trimmed them with fastp at Q25, ran MiXCR for clone calling and kept in-frame beta chains. Duplicate CDR3 protein sequences are folded into a single record with the most common DNA and genes. The sample table contains about 120,000 distinct CDR3 sequences; only one count was recorded for approximately 50% of them. Together, the top ten hold around 27% of the sample. Expansion of CD8+CD57+ cells had been shown by flow cytometry in the patients chosen for sequencing. The sequenced sample consisted of sorted CD4+, CD8+, or CD8+CD57+ T cells (not recorded which) from PBMCs. The receptors were sampled from a human donor with aplastic anemia.

There are many counts of this clonotype. The chain recombines TRBV6-6 with TRBJ2-1; no reliable D call. Trimming removed 6 bases at V and 5 bases at J, with 11 bases between. The CDR3 runs 13 residues. CDR1 is MNHNY and CDR2 is SVGAGI in the germline V gene (reference sequence). CDR3 protein: CASRPTGNNEQFF. In nucleotides, the CDR3 is TGTGCCAGCAGACCTACTGGTAACAATGAGCAGTTCTTC.

The DNA for the CDR3 is TGCAGTGCTAGGTCGGGCCCGACGGCTTTCTTT. It is translated as CSARSGPTAFF. J is TRBJ1-1 and V is TRBV20-1; unclear D gene. The ends were cut back, 3 bases at V and 11 bases at J, with 13 bases in the middle. The CDR3 is 11 amino acids. CDR1 and CDR2 (germline): DFQATT, SNEGSKA (reference sequence).

The rearrangement links TRBV24-1 to TRBJ2-7, with 7 bases matching TRBD2. The CDR3 has 12 residues. The V and J ends lost 9 bases and 4 bases, in that order; junction bases with no gene match: 5. In germline, CDR1 is KGHDR, CDR2 SFDVKD. CDR3 coding DNA: TGTGCCACCGGGAGGGCGATTTACGAGCAGTACTTC. It translates to CATGRAIYEQYF.

This clonotype was seen a single time. V and J are TRBV11-2 and TRBJ2-7; D is ambiguous. This CDR3 spans 14 amino acids. V lost 3 bases and J lost 5, with 14 bases in between. The germline CDR1 and CDR2 sequences are SGHAT and FQNNGV. CDR3 protein: CASSFQEASHEQYF. CDR3 sequence (DNA): TGTGCCAGCAGCTTTCAAGAGGCATCCCACGAGCAGTACTTC.

This clonotype was counted at least ten times. The rearrangement uses TRBV6-1 and TRBJ2-3, with 7 nucleotides matching TRBD2. The CDR3 is 15 amino acids. The junction had 11 bases not matched to a gene; V was cut back by 7 bases and J by 4 bases. Per germline, CDR1 MNHNS and CDR2 SASEGT. CDR3 bases: TGTGCCAGCATTAATGGACTAGGAGGTTCAGATACGCAGTATTTT. Amino acids: CASINGLGGSDTQYF.

The chain recombines TRBV5-4 with TRBJ2-5, with D perhaps matching TRBD2 (5 bases). CDR1 and CDR2 from the germline V gene are SGHNT and YYREEE (reference sequence). The CDR3 covers 15 residues. Trimming removed 1 base from V and 1 base from J, with 11 bases in between. CDR3 residues: CASSLSEGRQETQYF. CDR3 in DNA: TGTGCCAGCAGCTTGTCTGAGGGCCGCCAAGAGACCCAGTACTTC.

CDR3 DNA: TGCAGCGTCCTACTGGGACTACCCCCGCAGTTCTTC. Translation: CSVLLGLPPQFF. The V and J genes are TRBV29-1 and TRBJ2-1, with 7 nucleotides matching TRBD2. This CDR3 has 12 residues. V shed 6 bases and J 12 bases; nucleotides not matched to a gene: 11. Germline loops: CDR1 SQVTM, CDR2 ANQGSEA.

The CDR3 region has the DNA TGTGCCACCAGTGATCCGTCCAACAGGGGAAAGGGCTACACCTTC. It specifies CATSDPSNRGKGYTF. V gene TRBV24-1 combines with J gene TRBJ1-2, with 7 bases aligning to TRBD1. V lost 3 bases to trimming and J lost 8 bases; unmatched junction nucleotides: 11. The CDR3 is 15 amino acids. CDR1 and CDR2 from the germline V gene are KGHDR and SFDVKD.

This clonotype is a singleton in its sample. The CDR3 region has the DNA TGCGCCAGCAGTGGGATGCGGGGGAGCTACGAGCAGTACTTC. It codes for CASSGMRGSYEQYF. The V and J genes are TRBV10-2 and TRBJ2-7, with 7 bases aligning to TRBD2. Germline lookup yields CDR1 WSHSY and CDR2 SAAADI. J lost 3 bases, V lost 4 bases, and 6 bases had no gene match. The CDR3 loop spans 14 amino acids.

This clonotype was observed many times. CDR3 sequence reads: CASRGGDTGLHEQYF. Written as DNA, the CDR3 is TGTGCCAGCAGGGGAGGGGATACAGGGCTCCACGAGCAGTACTTC. The chain uses TRBV5-5 and TRBJ2-7; D is possibly TRBD2 (7 bases). With 5 bases removed from V and 5 bases from J, the gap between germline ends came to 20 bases. This CDR3 has 15 residues. CDR1 is SGHKS and CDR2 is YYEKEE in the germline V gene (reference sequence). The full variable domain, rest sourced from reference TRBV5-5 and TRBJ2-7, is DAGVTQSPTHLIKTRGQQVTLRCSPISGHKSVSWYQQVLGQGPQFIFQYYEKEERGRGNFPDRFSARQFPNYSSELNVNALLLGDSALYLCASRGGDTGLHEQYFGPGTRLTVT.

In its sample, this clonotype was seen many times. CDR3 in amino acids: CASSLNWGSYNEQFF. In nucleotides, the CDR3 is TGTGCCAGCAGCTTAAACTGGGGCTCCTACAATGAGCAGTTCTTC. This sequence joins TRBV7-9 and TRBJ2-1, with D hard to call. V gave up 2 bases and J gave up 0 bases, with 8 bases separating them. CDR1 and CDR2 (germline): SEHNR, FQNEAQ (reference sequence). The CDR3 contains 15 residues.

The chain uses TRBV2 and TRBJ2-7; D may be TRBD1 (6 bases). Germline values: CDR1 SNHLY, CDR2 FYNNEI. The ends were cut back, 10 bases at V and 3 bases at J, with 10 bases in the middle. There are 11 residues in the CDR3. CDR3 coding DNA: TGTGCCACCCTGGACAGCTACGAGCAGTACTTC. Its translation is CATLDSYEQYF.

This clonotype was counted many times. V is TRBV15 and J is TRBJ2-3, with D unclear. Trimming cost V 7 bases and J 5 bases, with 13 bases left between them. CDR1 is LNHNV, CDR2 YYDKDF, per germline (reference sequence). The CDR3 extends over 13 amino acids. CDR3 in DNA: TGTGCCACCAAAAATCAAATTAGAGATACGCAGTATTTT. It encodes CATKNQIRDTQYF.

This clonotype was found many times. This rearrangement joins TRBV7-6 to TRBJ2-2, with D uncertain. This CDR3 is 13 amino acids long. The V and J ends lost 5 bases and 6 bases respectively, with 10 bases between them. In germline, CDR1 is SGHVS, CDR2 FNYEAQ. The CDR3 sequence: CASSPSAPGELFF. CDR3 DNA sequence: TGTGCCAGCAGCCCCAGCGCCCCCGGGGAGCTGTTTTTT.

This rearrangement joins TRBV4-3 to TRBJ2-1; TRBD1 matches at 8 bases. CDR3 length equals 16 residues. Germline V CDR1 and CDR2: LGHNA, YSLEER. The V segment lost 0 bases and the J segment 0 bases; nucleotides outside the gene matches: 1. CDR3 DNA sequence: TGCGCCAGCAGCCAAGAGGACAGGGACTCCTACAATGAGCAGTTCTTC. Its protein is CASSQEDRDSYNEQFF.

The chain joins TRBV5-8 to TRBJ2-7, with no clear D. Per the germline V gene, CDR1 is SGHTS and CDR2 is YDEGEE. V lost 2 bases and J lost 7, with 13 bases in between. The CDR3 sequence is 13 residues long. The CDR3 loop reads CASSFRVPTEQYF. CDR3 nucleotides: TGTGCCAGCAGCTTTCGGGTTCCTACGGAGCAGTACTTC.

This clonotype was observed once. This chain connects TRBV5-1 to TRBJ1-2; 10 bases match TRBD1. CDR1 is SGHRS, CDR2 YFSETQ, per germline. Trimming removed 3 bases from V and 5 bases from J; junction bases left unmatched: 13. The CDR3 length is 17 residues. The CDR3: CASSSRQGAGGEYGYTF. The CDR3 DNA is TGCGCCAGCAGCTCCCGACAGGGGGCGGGAGGAGAGTATGGCTACACCTTC.

This chain uses TRBV7-9 with TRBJ2-7; TRBD1 might be the D (5 bases). This CDR3 is built from 9 residues. With 5 bases removed from V and 13 bases from J, the gap between germline ends came to 9 bases. CDR1 is SEHNR and CDR2 is FQNEAQ in the germline V gene (reference sequence). Written as DNA, the CDR3 is TGTGCCAGCAGCAAAGACAGCTACTTC. This sequence encodes CASSKDSYF.

Note on this clonotype: A read error may be the cause here, since a much bigger clone is one base away. The V call is TRBV6-4, the J call TRBJ1-1; D gene uncertain. CDR3 length: 15 residues. Germline V gene lookup returns CDR1 MRHNA and CDR2 SNTAGT. The CDR3 loop reads CASSDTSGMGTEASF. The CDR3 DNA is TGTGCCAGCAGTGACACTAGCGGGATGGGTACTGAAGCTTCCTTT.

This clonotype was seen only a few times. One end of the junction is discordant with germline, which a read error may explain. The J gene is TRBJ2-7, the V gene TRBV6-2 or TRBV6-3, with D perhaps matching TRBD2 (6 bases). This CDR3 is built from 16 residues. Germline V lookup: CDR1 MNHEY, CDR2 SVGEGT. The CDR3, as DNA: TGTGCCGGCAGTCCCCACTTAGCGGAATTTCCCTACGAGCAGTACTTC. Translated: CAGSPHLAEFPYEQYF.

This chain uses TRBV7-2 with TRBJ1-4; 8 bases are shared with TRBD1. CDR3 length: 16 residues. Losses at the gene ends were 0 bases for V and 4 bases for J; bases not matched to a gene: 4. Germline CDR1 SGHTA, CDR2 FQGNSA. CDR3 loop: CASSLAQGALNEKLFF. The CDR3 DNA is TGTGCCAGCAGCTTAGCGCAGGGGGCCCTTAATGAAAAACTGTTTTTT.

This clonotype was observed at least ten times. The V and J genes are TRBV7-9 and TRBJ2-7; D not certain. The CDR3 is 15 residues long. Per germline, CDR1 SEHNR and CDR2 FQNEAQ (reference sequence). The V gene lost 1 base and the J gene lost 0 bases, with 10 bases spanning the gap. CDR3 residues: CASSLDPSSSYEQYF. In DNA, the CDR3 is TGTGCCAGCAGCTTAGATCCTTCTAGCTCCTACGAGCAGTACTTC.

This sequence joins TRBV7-8 and TRBJ2-3; 14 nucleotides agree with TRBD2. Germline trimming cut 6 bases from V and 5 bases from J; bases unmatched to any gene: 10. CDR1 and CDR2 from the germline V gene are SGHVS and FQNEAQ. This CDR3 comprises 17 residues. CDR3 region: CASSSWGLAGDGDTQYF. The CDR3 region has the DNA TGTGCCAGCAGTAGTTGGGGACTAGCGGGAGACGGAGATACGCAGTATTTT.

The table lists this clonotype with a few counts. This rearrangement joins TRBV2 to TRBJ2-3; 10 nucleotides align to TRBD1. Trimming took 5 bases from V and 5 from J; bases not matched to a gene: 10. This CDR3 spans 16 amino acids. Germline V gives CDR1 SNHLY, CDR2 FYNNEI. The DNA of the CDR3 is TGTGCCAGCAGTCCAATATACGACAGGGGGCAAGATACGCAGTATTTT. As protein: CASSPIYDRGQDTQYF.

V gene TRBV7-9 combines with J gene TRBJ2-5; TRBD1 matches 9 bases. CDR3 length: 15 amino acids. The V gene end was trimmed by 7 bases and the J gene end by 5 bases; junction bases not matched to a gene: 11. The germline CDR1 and CDR2 sequences are SEHNR and FQNEAQ (reference sequence). The CDR3 here is CASNPVGQGVETQYF. The CDR3 nucleotides are TGTGCCAGCAATCCAGTGGGACAGGGTGTCGAGACCCAGTACTTC.

This clonotype was detected only a few times. This chain uses TRBV7-6 with TRBJ2-7; TRBD1 agrees at 12 bases. Losses at the gene ends were 5 bases for V and 1 base for J; bases not matched to a gene: 9. The germline CDR1 and CDR2 sequences are SGHVS and FNYEAQ. The CDR3 totals 17 residues. The CDR3 sequence is CASSIGTGGYQSYEQYF. The CDR3 DNA follows: TGTGCCAGCAGCATCGGGACAGGGGGCTATCAGTCCTACGAGCAGTACTTC.

The chain uses TRBV24-1 and TRBJ2-5, with D tentatively TRBD1 (6 bases). V lost 4 bases, J lost 1 base, and 9 bases lay in between. Germline V gene sequence: CDR1 KGHDR, CDR2 SFDVKD. CDR3 size: 14 residues. The DNA for the CDR3 is TGTGCCACCAGTGAGACCAGGGGCCAAGAGACCCAGTACTTC. Amino acid sequence: CATSETRGQETQYF.

This clonotype was picked up many times. J is TRBJ2-7 and V is TRBV5-6; D is possibly TRBD2 (5 bases). Trimming stripped 5 bases from V and 2 bases from J, with 14 bases between. This CDR3 comprises 14 residues. Germline V lookup: CDR1 SGHDT, CDR2 YYEEEE. In DNA, the CDR3 is TGTGCCAGCAGTCACGTGGACTCGACCTACGAGCAGTACTTC. Its protein product is CASSHVDSTYEQYF.